This TCR beta chain was recovered during a study of cytomegalovirus exposure and HLA in healthy donors. The PCR contained 60 Vbeta and 13 Jbeta primers. Repertoires were generated with immunoSEQ multiplex PCR, while TCRdb's copy carries only in-frame clones and drops some. The data contain some 120,000 clones, under 90% of them seen just once; the ten biggest clones take up under 4%. Per germline, CDR1 KGHSH and CDR2 LQKENI. This CDR3 is 17 amino acids long. V gave up 4 bases and J gave up 2 bases, with 18 bases separating them. The chain recombines TRBV18 with TRBJ2-1; maybe TRBD1 (6 bases). Sequenced input: PBMCs. This clonotype was sampled from a woman aged 30 to 39 in good health and CMV-seronegative. The CDR3 sequence is CASSQLPLPGAYNEQFF. CDR3 in DNA: TGTGCCAGCTCACAATTGCCTCTCCCAGGGGCCTACAATGAGCAGTTCTTC.